The rows below give T cell receptor beta chains drawn from one sample of a study of Ad26.COV2.S vaccination and SARS-CoV-2 variants. The table came from immunoSEQ multiplex PCR; TCRdb's copy has only in-frame clones and leaves some out. This table has roughly 390,000 clones, around 85% appearing once. The sequencing used peripheral blood, collected in a trial of Ad26.COV2.S vaccine versus placebo. These receptor sequences come from a person between 18 and 65 years old who received the Ad26.COV2.S COVID-19 vaccine or a placebo. Each CDR3 is given with its conserved first and last residue. D genes are given only for firm matches. Expanded clones are given a class, and other clones once, few, many or no size at all.

V gene	clone size	J gene	D gene	CDR3 DNA	CDR3 protein
TRBV4-1	-	TRBJ1-1	-	TGCGCCAGCAGCCAAGTACCGGGGATGAACACTGAAGCTTTCTTT	CASSQVPGMNTEAFF
TRBV3-1/TRBV3-2	-	TRBJ2-1	-	TGTGCCAGCAGCCAAGAGGTGACAGGAGGGGAGTTCTTC	CASSQEVTGGEFF
TRBV29-1	-	TRBJ2-1	TRBD1	TGCAGCGTTGAAGACTGGCAGGGGACAGACAATGAGCAGTTCTTC	CSVEDWQGTDNEQFF
TRBV6-5	-	TRBJ1-3	-	TGTGCCAGCAGTCGACCAGGCCCTGGAAACACCATATATTTT	CASSRPGPGNTIYF
TRBV6-2/TRBV6-3	once	TRBJ1-2	TRBD1	TGTGCCAGCAGTTGGACAGGGCCCTACTATGGCTACACCTTC	CASSWTGPYYGYTF
TRBV3-1/TRBV3-2	-	TRBJ1-3	TRBD1	TGTGCCAGCAGCCGGACGGCAGGGGGAGACACCATATATTTT	CASSRTAGGDTIYF
TRBV9	-	TRBJ2-3	-	TGTGCCAGCAGCACACCGGGGGCCACAGATACGCAGTATTTT	CASSTPGATDTQYF
TRBV5-8	few	TRBJ1-2	-	TGTGCCAGCAGCTCCCCACAGGGATATGGCTACACCTTC	CASSSPQGYGYTF
TRBV6-5	-	TRBJ1-4	TRBD1	TGTGCCAGCAGTTACGGGACAGGGTATGAAAAACTGTTTTTT	CASSYGTGYEKLFF
TRBV7-9	-	TRBJ1-2	-	TGTGCCAGCAGCTTAGCAGTTAACTATGGCTACACCTTC	CASSLAVNYGYTF
TRBV6-1	-	TRBJ1-5	-	TGTGCCAGCAGTGAAGCCCATGGGGGGGTGCACCAGCCCCAGCATTTT	CASSEAHGGVHQPQHF
TRBV5-6	-	TRBJ2-4	TRBD1	TGTGCCAGCAGCTTCCGGGACAGGGCAAACATTCAGTACTTC	CASSFRDRANIQYF
TRBV19	-	TRBJ2-6	-	TGTGCCAGTAGTATGGGCACCTCTGGGGCCAACGTCCTGACTTTC	CASSMGTSGANVLTF
TRBV3-1/TRBV3-2	-	TRBJ1-1	-	TGTGCCAGCAGCCAAGACTCGGGATCCACTGAAGCTTTCTTT	CASSQDSGSTEAFF
TRBV12-3/TRBV12-4	-	TRBJ1-1	-	TGTGCCAGCAGTTTTGTCGGCACTGAAGCTTTCTTT	CASSFVGTEAFF
TRBV7-9	-	TRBJ2-2	-	TGTGCCAGCAGCTTAACCTCAGGGTTAAACACCGGGGAGCTGTTTTTT	CASSLTSGLNTGELFF
TRBV7-2	once	TRBJ2-7	-	TGTGCCAGCAGCTTCAGGGGCCCCTACGAGCAGTACTTC	CASSFRGPYEQYF
TRBV2	-	TRBJ2-2	-	TGTGCCAGCACAGGAGGGACCGGGGAGCTGTTTTTT	CASTGGTGELFF
TRBV3-1/TRBV3-2	-	TRBJ2-2	-	TGTGCCAGCAGCCTAACACAGGGTTCCACCGGGGAGCTGTTTTTT	CASSLTQGSTGELFF
TRBV4-2	-	TRBJ1-2	-	TGTGCCAGCAGCCAAGACCCGTCTCGAAAACAGGGCTACACCTTC	CASSQDPSRKQGYTF
TRBV6-1	few	TRBJ1-2	TRBD1	TGTGCCAGCAGTGAAGCCTCCACAGGGGAACGATACTATGGCTACACCTTC	CASSEASTGERYYGYTF
TRBV29-1	-	TRBJ2-5	-	TGCAGCGTTGAAACGGCAGAGACCCAGTACTTC	CSVETAETQYF
TRBV5-1	-	TRBJ2-5	-	TGCGCCAGCAGCCGACAGGTCACCGGGACTCTTCAAGAGACCCAGTACTTC	CASSRQVTGTLQETQYF
TRBV18	-	TRBJ1-2	TRBD1	TGTGCCAGCTCACCAGGGACAGTCATGGGCTATGGCTACACCTTC	CASSPGTVMGYGYTF
TRBV11-3	-	TRBJ2-2	TRBD2	TGTGCCAGCAGCCCGGGGACTAGCCTAAACACCGGGGAGCTGTTTTTT	CASSPGTSLNTGELFF
TRBV5-1	-	TRBJ1-2	-	TGCGCCAGCAGCTTGGCCGCAGCGGAGGGTTATGGCTACACCTTC	CASSLAAAEGYGYTF
TRBV2	-	TRBJ2-3	TRBD2	TGTGCCAGCGCAAGGGGTAGCGGGGGGCCTAGCACAGATACGCAGTATTTT	CASARGSGGPSTDTQYF
TRBV25-1	-	TRBJ1-2	-	TGTGCCAGCAGTGAAGTATACCAGGAGGACTATGGCTACACCTTC	CASSEVYQEDYGYTF
TRBV25-1	-	TRBJ1-5	-	TGTGCCAGCAGCAGGATCCGGGACACTTATCAGCCCCAGCATTTT	CASSRIRDTYQPQHF
TRBV3-1/TRBV3-2	-	TRBJ1-2	-	TGTGCCAGCAGTAACAGGGCCTACTATGGCTACACCTTC	CASSNRAYYGYTF
TRBV3-1/TRBV3-2	-	TRBJ1-1	-	TGTGCCAGCAGCCAAGAGCGGGTTGCGGGCACTGAAGCTTTCTTT	CASSQERVAGTEAFF
TRBV11-3	few	TRBJ1-1	-	TGTGCCAGCAGCTTAATTGGGGGATCTGAAGCTTTCTTT	CASSLIGGSEAFF
TRBV19	-	TRBJ2-7	-	TGTGCCAGTAGTATGGTGGACGGTAGCTCCTACGAGCAGTACTTC	CASSMVDGSSYEQYF
TRBV5-1	-	TRBJ2-2	TRBD2	TGCGCCAGCAGCCTAGGGACTAGCGGGAACGGGGAGCTGTTTTTT	CASSLGTSGNGELFF
TRBV27	-	TRBJ1-1	-	TGTGCCAGCGGTTCGGTTCTTAGGGCACCCCGGAGGGCTGAAGCTTTCTTT	CASGSVLRAPRRAEAFF
TRBV27	-	TRBJ2-7	-	TGTGCCAGCAGTTTCTACGGGCCCAGCTCCTACGAGCAGTACTTC	CASSFYGPSSYEQYF
TRBV10-1	-	TRBJ2-3	TRBD1	TGCGCCACCGGACAGGGGCCGACAGATACGCAGTATTTT	CATGQGPTDTQYF
TRBV30	-	TRBJ2-7	-	TGTGCCTGGAGTATTTCACATTACGAGCAGTACTTC	CAWSISHYEQYF
TRBV4-2	medium-sized	TRBJ2-1	TRBD2	TGTGCCAGCAGCCAAGAGACTAGCGGGGCATACAATGAGCAGTTCTTC	CASSQETSGAYNEQFF
TRBV4-3	-	TRBJ1-1	-	TGCGCCAGCAGCCAAATCCTCCGGGGACGGCCTTCGGGAGCTTTCTTT	CASSQILRGRPSGAFF
TRBV27	-	TRBJ2-3	-	TGTGCCAGCAGTTTCGTAGGGGGCACAGATACGCAGTATTTT	CASSFVGGTDTQYF